Presented here are 5 T cell receptor beta chains from one specimen sequenced in a study of T cell responses to AZD1222 COVID-19 vaccine. The assay was immunoSEQ multiplex PCR, and TCRdb's table has in-frame clones only and misses some. This table has roughly 140,000 clones, about nine tenths appearing once. Sequencing used peripheral blood, obtained on day 0 of AZD1222 vaccination. These receptor sequences come from an adult in good health.

The rearrangement uses TRBV6-5 and TRBJ1-1; D unclear. CDR3 length: 14 residues. Germline values: CDR1 MNHEY, CDR2 SVGAGI. Trimming took 5 bases from V and 4 from J, leaving 14 bases between them. CDR3 sequence (DNA): TGTGCCAGCAGTATAACTGGGGAGGGCACTGAAGCTTTCTTT. It is translated as CASSITGEGTEAFF.

The sample holds one count of this clone. The chain recombines TRBV4-1 with TRBJ1-2; D gene uncertain. The CDR3 runs 15 residues. Germline V gives CDR1 MGHRA, CDR2 YSYEKL. V lost 2 bases and J 0 bases, leaving 10 bases between the germline ends. The DNA of the CDR3 is TGCGCCAGCAGCCAAAGGGCAGCATCTAACTATGGCTACACCTTC. Translating gives CASSQRAASNYGYTF.

The chain recombines TRBV6-5 with TRBJ1-5; 7 bases fit TRBD1. The CDR3 covers 16 residues. V dropped 4 bases and J dropped 5; count of bases not matched to a gene: 11. CDR1 is MNHEY, CDR2 SVGAGI, per germline. The CDR3 nucleotides read TGTGCCAGCAGTTCACGGAAACAGGGGAGTCATCAGCCCCAGCATTTT. Translating it yields CASSSRKQGSHQPQHF.

The chain carries TRBV29-1 and TRBJ2-7; perhaps TRBD2 as D (6 bases). The V gene lost 0 bases and the J gene lost 0 bases, with 12 bases spanning the gap. The CDR3 spans 15 residues. Germline assignment: CDR1 SQVTM and CDR2 ANQGSEA. The CDR3 sequence is CSVEDPGVSSYEQYF. The DNA of the CDR3 is TGCAGCGTTGAAGATCCGGGGGTCAGCTCCTACGAGCAGTACTTC.

The rearrangement links TRBV11-2 to TRBJ2-7; 9 bases line up with TRBD2. Trimming at V came to 0 bases and at J to 6 bases, leaving 9 bases not matched to a gene. The CDR3 covers 16 residues. CDR1 SGHAT and CDR2 FQNNGV come from the germline V gene. CDR3 in amino acids: CASSLDMGGGALEQYF. As DNA, the CDR3 is TGTGCCAGCAGCTTAGATATGGGCGGGGGGGCACTCGAGCAGTACTTC.